This T cell receptor beta chain originates from a study of cytomegalovirus exposure and HLA in healthy donors (dated by TCRdb to between 2016 and 2019). Context from the whole study: In an earlier analysis of roughly 500 of the donors, 250 to 350 Gb of sequence data and 120 million or so unique TCR beta sequences from 150 million to 200 million T cells were reported. A separate validation cohort of about 110 different subjects was used in addition to the approximately 670-subject first cohort. In a later analysis, previously published TCR beta repertoires from 600 to 850 donors were re-analyzed and high-resolution HLA genotyping was added so that TCR occurrence patterns could be studied. Donor age, sex, ethnicity and CMV serostatus were compiled alongside the repertoire data. In a later genetic analysis, genome-wide SNP genotypes for about three fifths of the roughly 670 donors were used, and that subset was treated as a discovery cohort. Using immunosequencing, the study profiled T cell repertoires from about 650 subjects and related those repertoires to cytomegalovirus serostatus. Roughly 5 DR-DQ haplotypes were handled as single units for association and clustering, since linkage in the cohort was strong. Of the roughly 400 genotyped donors, 65% to 90% fell in the genetic ancestry cluster associated with self-reported Caucasian donors. The study was designed to test whether signatures of past pathogen exposure could be identified by cataloging public T cell receptors. An early release that covered some 630 HLA-typed donors contained about 300 gigabases of sequencing data and around 85 million unique TCR sequences. To decide whether each TCR beta V gene segment behaved as functional or pseudogenic, an earlier analysis of nearly 600 of the donors relied on high-throughput TCR beta sequencing. To predict cytomegalovirus infection status, the study brought together high-throughput TCR immunosequencing, statistical association of individual TCRs with disease status, and machine learning. Class I and class II HLA loci were covered by the typing at four-digit resolution. On average, roughly 240,000 unique TCR beta nucleotide sequences were sequenced per donor among 398 genotyped donors of the cohort, with approximately 18% of those sequences being non-productive. The number of donors typed differed by locus, with about 629-640 for A, B, C, DRB1 and DQB1, about 500 for DQA1, 600 to 610 for DPA1, and some 450 for DPB1. Rather than using new phenotypic data, the later analysis identified candidate immune exposures from TCR beta sequences and from how often those sequences occurred across donors. All discovery cohort repertoires had been generated on a single sequencing platform.

Library method: the immunoSEQ multiplex PCR assay. A mixture of 60 forward primers for TCR Vbeta segments and 13 reverse primers for TCR Jbeta segments was used in the multiplex PCR. The CDR3 region of rearranged TCR beta genes was amplified from genomic DNA by a multiplex PCR assay. The amplified TCR beta libraries were sequenced on the Illumina HiSeq System as 87-base-pair reads. The study's own analysis went as follows. Across the 670 or so repertoires, a later analysis counted 75 million to 90 million unique TCR beta chains, roughly 11 million of which were shared by at least two donors. Raw reads were error-corrected and collapsed into unique sequences by a nearest-neighbor algorithm in which closely related sequences were merged to remove PCR and sequencing errors. Alignment of CDR3 sequences to IMGT reference sequences was used to assign V, D and J gene segments. For a sequence to be retained, a match of at least six nucleotides was required to both a V gene segment and a J gene segment. Rearrangements were classified as productive when the CDR3 lacked stop codons and remained in frame with V and J, and all other rearrangements were classified as non-productive. CDR3 was defined by IMGT convention, running from the second conserved V-encoded cysteine to the conserved J-encoded phenylalanine. The earlier analysis of around 640 of the donors excluded sequences that lacked an unambiguous match to a single V gene segment. An earlier analysis of fewer than 750 of the donors classified V segments as functional when productive rearrangements were above 56.7% and as segregating when the standard deviation between donors was above 5%. A statistical classification framework was developed to diagnose cytomegalovirus status using the catalog of TCR beta chain sequences. V and J gene assignment, in a later analysis, came from comparing TCR nucleotide sequences with IMGT/GENE-DB human TR gene sequences. In a later analysis, CDR3 sequences and most-parsimonious VDJ recombination scenarios were assigned using the TCRdist pipeline. In a later analysis, each TCR beta chain was defined by its CDR3 amino acid sequence together with its V-gene family, and reads lacking a unique V-gene family were excluded. In a later analysis, around 650 highly shared, low-generation-probability nucleotide sequences were removed to address suspected cross-contamination and a sequencing artifact. For each public chain, a later analysis derived a clonal expansion index from normalized ranks of inferred template counts within each repertoire. In a later analysis, generation probabilities were computed using a VDJ recombination model fitted to out-of-frame rearrangements, and the results were checked against IGoR. A later analysis scored TCR-TCR, TCR-HLA and TCR-CMV co-occurrence with hypergeometric tests, applying a repertoire-size bias correction to TCR pairs. A later analysis estimated false discovery rates by permuting HLA or CMV assignments 20 times. In a later analysis, co-occurring TCRs were grouped using DBSCAN, with TCRdist sequence similarity added in when clustering inside HLA-allele-positive subsets. For co-occurrence clustering, repertoires with fewer than 30,000 or more than 120,000 public chains were excluded, along with roughly five repertoires with anomalous nucleotide sharing. This immuneACCESS table, as held by TCRdb, lists in-frame sequences with V and J called but not all clones. Of the missing ones, under half trace to an unresolved V gene in checked studies; the others have no known cause. The V and J calls and the clone size are those of that table, but D and trimming were determined from the DNA. A total of over 150,000 clones appear in this sample, roughly 78% of them only once. The ten largest clones represent less than 15% of the sample.

Broad study findings and their caveats: Most CMV-associated TCR beta chains appeared to be HLA-restricted in a later analysis, and the HLA associations seemed to be driven largely by CMV exposure. A later analysis associated 17,000 or so TCR beta sequences with specific HLA alleles at a false discovery rate of 0.05. Some IMGT-functional V segments, including TRBV6-2 and TRBV6-3, could not be distinguished by the 87-base-pair reads and were therefore excluded. A cluster of highly shared sequence variants was judged likely to represent a technical artifact of the sequencing pipeline. A further reported finding was that TCR beta sequences accurately predicted the HLA-A and HLA-B alleles for most subjects in the first cohort. A few of the identified cytomegalovirus-associated TCR beta chains were confirmed in vitro to be specific for cytomegalovirus antigens. The study gave a list of more than 150 TCR beta chains associated with cytomegalovirus. According to the authors, the approach could potentially be generalized to other disease states and immunological phenotypes. In a later analysis, the rate of TCR association differed among HLA loci, with DRB1 alleles having the most associated TCRs and HLA-C alleles having the fewest. Presence/absence analyses assumed roughly uniform sequencing depth across donors, an assumption that may not hold. Because HLA typing was missing for some donors at each locus, association tests included only the typed subset. Cytomegalovirus status was reported to be diagnosed by the classifier with high specificity and sensitivity in both the original and validation cohorts. A later genetic analysis reported fewer N-insertions in productive TCRs among donors in an Asian-associated ancestry cluster than the 666-donor mean. A later analysis found that HLA-associated TCR beta chains were more clonally expanded and had lower generation probabilities than equally common non-associated chains. The cohort was sequenced for TCR beta chains only, and without alpha or paired-chain data the features that could be detected were limited. Broadly in line with IMGT annotations, most TCR beta V segments showed up in productive rearrangements about 87% or about 30% of the time in an earlier analysis of 587 of the donors. While some public TCRs were present in many individuals, most TCR sequences turned up only very rarely across donors. Linkage disequilibrium might explain the correlated functional status among segregating V segments, but an unknown experimental factor could not be ruled out. V-gene and J-gene trimming of TCR beta chains was associated with a missense DCLRE1C variant in a later genetic analysis, and the association was replicated in an independent cohort. Assigning TCR associations to individual alleles was difficult when HLA alleles, especially DR and DQ, strongly co-occurred. A later analysis reported that several top co-occurrence clusters appeared linked to parvovirus B19, influenza, CMV and Epstein-Barr virus. The earlier analysis of approximately 540 of the donors excluded 15 to 20 rarely observed V segments, including chromosome 9 orphons, because counts were too low. For the cohort, immune exposure information was limited to CMV serostatus.

This clone occurred a few times. What antigen it recognizes has not been identified. No base quality information exists; no much larger clone differs at one position. CDR1 and CDR2 (SGDLS, YYNGEE) derive from the germline V gene. Reading from cysteine to phenylalanine, the CDR3 counts 15 amino acids. Of the read, only the CDR3 DNA is kept; its 45 bases are in frame from base 1. V sheds 4 bases and J sheds 3 bases, leaving 14 bases between their ends. The cohort comprised some 730 healthy bone marrow donors. Cohort members were all nominally healthy when sampled, although unrecorded immune exposures were likely present. The donor tested CMV seropositive and was one of the 289 seropositive cohort members. A peripheral blood sample was provided by each donor, and peripheral blood mononuclear cells were used for TCR beta sequencing. The Qiagen DNeasy Blood Extraction Kit was used to extract genomic DNA from the blood cell samples.

Source material: PBMCs. The receptor was isolated from a woman between 45 and 65 years old in good health and CMV-seropositive. Recombination joined TRBV9 with TRBJ2-1; TRBD1 is perhaps the D gene, given 5 matching bases. The nucleotide sequence reads TGTGCCAGCAGCCCGAAAGGCAGGGACTACAATGAGCAGTTCTTC. This sequence encodes CASSPKGRDYNEQFF.